One sample yielded the 22 T cell receptor beta chains listed below, sequenced in a study of T cell changes during pregnancy in multiple sclerosis (dated by TCRdb to the late 2010s). The library was built by means of the immunoSEQ multiplex PCR assay. TCRdb obtained this table from immuneACCESS and retained in-frame rearrangements with V and J assigned. These tables miss some clones; where compared with another copy, unresolved V genes account for less than half of the shortfall, and the remainder is unexplained. This sample gives 40,000 or so clones in total; roughly 91% of them show up just once. The ten largest make up 7.8% of the sample. The specimen comprised CD8+ T cells from peripheral blood mononuclear cells, sampled before pregnancy. The source of these receptors is a female donor with multiple sclerosis, enrolled in a pregnancy study.

The rearrangement links TRBV6-1 to TRBJ2-7; the D gene is possibly TRBD2 (5 bases). Germline CDR1 is MNHNS and CDR2 is SASEGT. The CDR3 consists of 12 residues. The V gene lost 9 bases and the J gene lost 0 bases, with 9 bases spanning the gap. Here the CDR3 reads CASRESSYEQYF. The CDR3 DNA is TGTGCCAGTAGGGAGAGCTCCTACGAGCAGTACTTC.

The rearrangement links TRBV28 to TRBJ1-1, with 9 bases matching TRBD1. The CDR3 contains 13 residues. J gave up 4 bases and V 11 bases, and 8 bases lay outside the gene matches. The V gene's germline CDR1 is MDHEN and CDR2 SYDVKM. The CDR3 reads CAGGTGFGTEAFF. CDR3 DNA sequence: TGTGCCGGAGGGACAGGGTTCGGCACTGAAGCTTTCTTT.

This clone was counted many times. The rearrangement joins TRBV28 to TRBJ1-6; weak D call: TRBD1 (6 bases). The germline CDR1 and CDR2 sequences are MDHEN and SYDVKM. Trimming stripped 7 bases from V and 8 bases from J, with 30 bases between. CDR3 length: 19 amino acids. CDR3 DNA: TGTGCCAGCAAGGATCACACAGGGTCGATTCAATTAGGGGATTCACCCCTCCACTTT. Amino acids: CASKDHTGSIQLGDSPLHF.

This chain connects TRBV28 to TRBJ2-7; no clear D gene. CDR3 length equals 13 residues. Germline CDR1 and CDR2: MDHEN and SYDVKM. The germline V and J ends were trimmed by 8 bases and 0 bases, with 11 bases remaining between them. Here the CDR3 reads CASAEVSSYEQYF. CDR3 nucleotide sequence: TGTGCCAGCGCCGAAGTTAGCTCCTACGAGCAGTACTTC.

The chain couples TRBV27 to TRBJ2-7; TRBD2 matches at 11 bases. The J segment lost 5 bases and the V segment lost 0 bases, leaving 6 bases of the junction unmatched. Germline loops: CDR1 MNHEY, CDR2 SMNVEV (reference sequence). The length of the CDR3 is 16 residues. CDR3 nucleotides: TGTGCCAGCAGTTTATCTAGCGGGAGGGCCTCTGACGAGCAGTACTTC. This encodes CASSLSSGRASDEQYF.

The chain joins TRBV29-1 to TRBJ2-1, with TRBD1 matching over 7 bases. J was trimmed by 5 bases and V by 5 bases; bases with no gene match: 12. The length of the CDR3 is 15 residues. Germline CDR1 and CDR2: SQVTM and ANQGSEA. Written as DNA, the CDR3 is TGCAGCGTTTCCCTGGGGACAGAGACGAACAATGAGCAGTTCTTC. It specifies CSVSLGTETNNEQFF.

V and J are TRBV4-1 and TRBJ1-2, with 11 nucleotides matching TRBD1. Germline CDR1 and CDR2: MGHRA and YSYEKL. V trimming: 8 bases; J trimming: 4 bases; junction bases outside the gene matches: 6. CDR3 length equals 14 residues. The CDR3 DNA is TGCGCCAGCCGGGGGACAGGGGGAGGCTATGGCTACACCTTC. Its protein product is CASRGTGGGYGYTF.

DNA for the CDR3: TGTGCCAGCAGCCACACAGGGGGCAATTCACCCCTCCACTTT. Translated: CASSHTGGNSPLHF. The rearrangement uses TRBV7-9 and TRBJ1-6; 9 bases map to TRBD1. CDR3 size: 14 residues. The V and J ends lost 5 bases and 7 bases, in that order; junction bases with no gene match: 3. The germline gives CDR1 SEHNR, CDR2 FQNEAQ (reference sequence).

The V and J genes are TRBV9 and TRBJ2-3; 10 nucleotides agree with TRBD2. V shed 3 bases and J 0 bases; nucleotides not matched to a gene: 7. The CDR3 has 17 amino acids. The germline gives CDR1 SGDLS, CDR2 YYNGEE. In nucleotides, the CDR3 is TGTGCCAGCAGCGCCCCACTAGCGGGGTCTAGCACAGATACGCAGTATTTT. The encoded protein is CASSAPLAGSSTDTQYF.

The chain employs TRBV7-9 and TRBJ2-3; no reliable D call. Germline V gene lookup returns CDR1 SEHNR and CDR2 FQNEAQ (reference sequence). V lost 5 bases and J lost 1, with 13 bases in between. The CDR3 totals 15 residues. CDR3 protein: CASSPPTVRTDTQYF. DNA of the CDR3: TGTGCCAGCAGCCCCCCCACGGTCCGCACAGATACGCAGTATTTT. Full variable domain (rest looked up from reference TRBV7-9 and TRBJ2-3): DTGVSQNPRHKITKRGQNVTFRCDPISEHNRLYWYRQTLGQGPEFLTYFQNEAQLEKSRLLSDRFSAERPKGSFSTLEIQRTEQGDSAMYLCASSPPTVRTDTQYFGPGTRLTVL.

The chain employs TRBV28 and TRBJ2-1, with TRBD2 matching 13 bases. The V segment lost 6 bases and the J segment 5 bases; nucleotides outside the gene matches: 1. CDR1 and CDR2 from the germline V gene are MDHEN and SYDVKM. This CDR3 region has 14 residues. The CDR3 sequence is CASRGTSGNNEQFF. Here the CDR3 DNA reads TGTGCCAGCAGGGGGACTAGCGGGAACAATGAGCAGTTCTTC. The full variable domain, completed using reference TRBV28 and TRBJ2-1, is DVKVTQSSRYLVKRTGEKVFLECVQDMDHENMFWYRQDPGLGLRLIYFSYDVKMKEKGDIPEGYSVSREKKERFSLILESASTNQTSMYLCASRGTSGNNEQFFGPGTRLTVL.

The V gene is TRBV6-5, the J gene TRBJ1-1; no clear D. Germline V lookup: CDR1 MNHEY, CDR2 SVGAGI. Trimming took 8 bases from V and 5 from J, leaving 15 bases between them. The CDR3 sequence is 13 residues long. The CDR3 reads CASRSLDETEAFF. The CDR3 coding sequence is TGTGCCAGCCGGTCTTTAGATGAGACTGAAGCTTTCTTT.

The chain employs TRBV28 and TRBJ1-2, with D unclear. The CDR3 sequence is 16 residues long. Trimming pared 2 bases from V and 2 bases from J, leaving 15 bases between. Germline values: CDR1 MDHEN, CDR2 SYDVKM. CDR3: CASSLMGEVGNYGYTF. In DNA, the CDR3 is TGTGCCAGCAGTTTAATGGGTGAGGTAGGAAACTATGGCTACACCTTC.

The chain carries TRBV5-1 and TRBJ2-7, with 9 bases aligning to TRBD2. CDR1 and CDR2 from the germline V gene are SGHRS and YFSETQ. The ends lost 4 bases at V and 4 bases at J; junction bases unmatched: 6. This CDR3 is 14 amino acids long. Written as DNA, the CDR3 is TGCGCCAGCAGCGAGGGGACTAGCCGTTACGAGCAGTACTTC. It is translated as CASSEGTSRYEQYF.

V usage is TRBV7-2 and J usage is TRBJ2-3; the match to TRBD2 covers 7 bases. V was clipped by 4 bases and J by 3 bases; unmatched bases: 7. The CDR3 consists of 15 residues. The germline V gene encodes CDR1 SGHTA and CDR2 FQGNSA. CDR3 DNA: TGTGCCAGCAGCTCCCGACTAGCAGCGACAGATACGCAGTATTTT. Its protein is CASSSRLAATDTQYF. Full variable domain (outside the CDR3, taken from reference TRBV7-2 and TRBJ2-3): GAGVSQSPSNKVTEKGKDVELRCDPISGHTALYWYRQSLGQGLEFLIYFQGNSAPDKSGLPSDRFSAERTGGSVSTLTIQRTQQEDSAVYLCASSSRLAATDTQYFGPGTRLTVL.

CDR3 DNA sequence: TGTGCCAGCAGCCCCTCGACTAGCGCCACCTACGAGCAGTACTTC. Its protein product is CASSPSTSATYEQYF. V usage is TRBV7-9 and J usage is TRBJ2-7, with TRBD2 matching 8 bases. The CDR3 is made up of 15 amino acids. J lost 2 bases, V lost 5 bases, and 8 bases had no gene match. In germline, CDR1 is SEHNR, CDR2 FQNEAQ (reference sequence).

V is TRBV15 and J is TRBJ1-5, with D tentatively TRBD1 (5 bases). Germline V gives CDR1 LNHNV, CDR2 YYDKDF (reference sequence). The CDR3 sequence is 14 residues long. V lost 3 bases to trimming and J lost 5 bases, with 11 bases between them. The CDR3 reads CATSRDTGDQPQHF. Here the CDR3 DNA reads TGTGCCACCAGCAGGGACACCGGCGATCAGCCCCAGCATTTT.

This sequence joins TRBV19 and TRBJ1-1; weak D call: TRBD1 (5 bases). V shed 2 bases and J shed 1 base, with 8 bases lying between them. The CDR3 loop spans 14 amino acids. CDR1 is LNHDA and CDR2 is SQIVND in the germline V gene (reference sequence). Written as DNA, the CDR3 is TGTGCCAGTAGTATAACAGGCCCGAACACTGAAGCTTTCTTT. This encodes CASSITGPNTEAFF. Full variable domain (rest looked up from reference TRBV19 and TRBJ1-1): DGGITQSPKYLFRKEGQNVTLSCEQNLNHDAMYWYRQDPGQGLRLIYYSQIVNDFQKGDIAEGYSVSREKKESFPLTVTSAQKNPTAFYLCASSITGPNTEAFFGQGTRLTVV.

The chain uses TRBV18 and TRBJ2-7; 8 nucleotides align to TRBD1. With V trimmed by 3 bases and J by 0 bases, 4 bases remained unmatched. This CDR3 contains 15 residues. Germline V CDR1 and CDR2: KGHSH, LQKENI. The CDR3 sequence is CASSPGQDLSYEQYF. In DNA form, the CDR3 reads TGTGCCAGCTCACCGGGACAGGACCTCTCCTACGAGCAGTACTTC. Complete variable domain (other parts from reference TRBV18 and TRBJ2-7): NAGVMQNPRHLVRRRGQEARLRCSPMKGHSHVYWYRQLPEEGLKFMVYLQKENIIDESGMPKERFSAEFPKEGPSILRIQQVVRGDSAAYFCASSPGQDLSYEQYFGPGTRLTVT.

The genes are TRBV21-1 and TRBJ1-3. TRBV21-1 is annotated as a pseudogene. The CDR3 runs to 17 residues. The CDR3 here is CASSKYFLARKRNTIYF. The CDR3 coding sequence is TGTGCCAGCAGCAAATACTTTTTGGCGAGGAAACGAAACACCATATATTTT.

The chain uses TRBV27 and TRBJ2-5; 10 positions match TRBD1. The V and J ends lost 5 bases and 5 bases, in that order; junction bases with no gene match: 8. CDR1 and CDR2 from the germline V gene are MNHEY and SMNVEV (reference sequence). There are 15 residues in the CDR3. In DNA form, the CDR3 reads TGTGCCAGCAGTAACCCGGGACAGGGGCGGGAGACCCAGTACTTC. Amino acids: CASSNPGQGRETQYF.

The chain recombines TRBV19 with TRBJ1-5, with D maybe TRBD1 (5 bases). This CDR3 spans 14 amino acids. The ends were cut back, 5 bases at V and 3 bases at J, with 11 bases in the middle. Germline-derived CDR1 and CDR2 are LNHDA and SQIVND (reference sequence). The CDR3: CASSPGGYNQPQHF. In DNA form, the CDR3 reads TGTGCCAGTAGTCCGGGGGGGTACAATCAGCCCCAGCATTTT.